This note documents a single TCR beta chain sequence. This specimen belongs to a study of CD8 T cells in Susac syndrome. Background on the study: Within the sequenced Susac syndrome patient group, six exhibited active disease and eight were in remission. The Susac syndrome patients were therapy-naive, on corticosteroids, or on intravenous immunoglobulin alone at blood draw.

The RNA, about 0.5 to 1 ug, was put through reverse transcription using random hexamers. TCRdb fed the immunoSEQ multiplex PCR reads into MiXCR, producing one record per CDR3 protein. The sample has roughly 160,000 distinct CDR3 sequences, 90% to 97% seen once. TEMRA cells were FACS-enriched, while CD8+ and CD4+ T cells were negatively isolated. The CDR3 length is 15 residues. Germline V gives CDR1 LGHNA, CDR2 YSLEER. V shed 1 base and J shed 8 bases, with 16 bases lying between them. This chain connects TRBV4-3 to TRBJ2-3; tentative D call: TRBD1 (6 bases). The sequenced sample consisted of CD4+ T cells from PBMCs. The TCR originated in a human donor with Susac syndrome. CDR3 DNA: TGCGCCAGCAGCCAAGGTTCAGGGGACCTTGGTACGCAGTATTTT. It is translated as CASSQGSGDLGTQYF.